A selection of T cell receptor beta chains follows, all from one sample in a study of spatial heterogeneity in lung cancer. Each CDR3 protein gets one entry after TCRdb re-called the 5' RACE reads with MiXCR. This sample has about 120,000 distinct CDR3 sequences, with 10% to 15% found just once. The sequencing used PBMCs, collected at follow-up. All receptors derive from a male donor with early-stage non-small cell lung cancer. Each CDR3 is given with its conserved first and last residue. D genes are given only for firm matches. Not all rows give a size; the values are once, few, many and, for expanded clones, a class.

CDR3nt,CDR3aa,d_gene,abundance,j_gene,v_gene
TGTGCCAGCAGCTCGTTCAGGAACACTGAAGCTTTCTTT,CASSSFRNTEAFF,-,-,TRBJ1-1,TRBV28
TGTGCCAGCAGACCTCCGGGCCAATTCTTCTCCTACGAGCAGTACTTC,CASRPPGQFFSYEQYF,-,few,TRBJ2-7,TRBV27
TGTGCCAGCAGCTTACCCCCCTACAGGGCTAGGGGCAATCAGCCCCAGCATTTT,CASSLPPYRARGNQPQHF,-,many,TRBJ1-5,TRBV7-2
TGTGCCACCAGCACAGACAGGGGAAGTAGAGCTTTCTTT,CATSTDRGSRAFF,TRBD1,-,TRBJ1-1,TRBV15
TGTGCCAGCAGTCCCACCGGCGGGGGCACTGAAGCTTTCTTT,CASSPTGGGTEAFF,-,many,TRBJ1-1,TRBV12-3/TRBV12-4
TGCAATGCTAGAGATTTGCAGCGGGGAGTGAATGAGCAGTTCTTC,CNARDLQRGVNEQFF,TRBD2,-,TRBJ2-1,TRBV20-1
TGCGCCAGCAGCCAAGAATTGACTCGCGGGGGAAATGAGCAGTTCTTC,CASSQELTRGGNEQFF,TRBD2,many,TRBJ2-1,TRBV4-3
TGCAGTGCTAGAGATCCTAGCGGGGGGACCTACGAGCAGTACTTC,CSARDPSGGTYEQYF,TRBD2,-,TRBJ2-7,TRBV20-1
TGCGCCAGCAGCCAGGCGGGGACAGGGCCCGGCTATGGCTACACCTTC,CASSQAGTGPGYGYTF,TRBD1,few,TRBJ1-2,TRBV4-3
TGCAGTGCTAGGACTAGCGGGAACCAAGAGACCCAGTACTTC,CSARTSGNQETQYF,TRBD2,few,TRBJ2-5,TRBV20-1
TGCAGTGCTCCCAAACCTACTAGCGGGGCCTACGAGCAGTACTTC,CSAPKPTSGAYEQYF,TRBD2,few,TRBJ2-7,TRBV20-1
TGTGCCAGCAGTTCCGGCCCCGGGACCGAGCAGTTCTTC,CASSSGPGTEQFF,-,few,TRBJ2-1,TRBV12-3/TRBV12-4
TGTGCCAGCAATCCTACAAATCAGCCCCAGCATTTT,CASNPTNQPQHF,-,-,TRBJ1-5,TRBV6-6
TGCGCCAGCAGCGCAAGCGGTGGCATCAGCACAGATACGCAGTATTTT,CASSASGGISTDTQYF,-,many,TRBJ2-3,TRBV5-1
TGTGCCAGCAGTCTCCGGGGAGGGAGCTCTGGAAACACCATATATTTT,CASSLRGGSSGNTIYF,-,-,TRBJ1-3,TRBV6-5
TGTGCCAGCAGTCCTCAGCGGGGTGGCACAGATACGCAGTATTTT,CASSPQRGGTDTQYF,TRBD2,many,TRBJ2-3,TRBV28
TGTGCCAGCAGTTGGGACAGGGCGGACTATGGCTACACCTTC,CASSWDRADYGYTF,TRBD1,few,TRBJ1-2,TRBV12-3/TRBV12-4
TGCGCCAGCAGGGAAGTCAGATCTTACACCGGGGAGCTGTTTTTT,CASREVRSYTGELFF,-,few,TRBJ2-2,TRBV5-1
TGTGCCACCAGTGATGGACAGGCAGACCCTATGGGGGGCACAGATACGCAGTATTTT,CATSDGQADPMGGTDTQYF,TRBD1,-,TRBJ2-3,TRBV24-1
TGCAGCGTTGTTTCCCGGAGGCACTATGGCTACACCTTC,CSVVSRRHYGYTF,-,many,TRBJ1-2,TRBV29-1
TGTGCCACCAGTGTAGGAGAGTCGAACACCGGGGAGCTGTTTTTT,CATSVGESNTGELFF,-,-,TRBJ2-2,TRBV24-1
TGTGCCAGCAGCCAAGATCCCCAGGGGGCTCAGCCCCAGCATTTT,CASSQDPQGAQPQHF,TRBD1,-,TRBJ1-5,TRBV4-2
TGTGCCAGCAGTGCGACAGCACCCTACGAGCAGTACTTC,CASSATAPYEQYF,-,few,TRBJ2-7,TRBV6-5
TGTGCCAGCAGCCAAGATCAGGGGACTAGGGCCTACGAGCAGTACTTC,CASSQDQGTRAYEQYF,TRBD2,few,TRBJ2-7,TRBV4-2
TGTGCCAGCAGTGAGATCTACGAGCAGTACTTC,CASSEIYEQYF,-,many,TRBJ2-7,TRBV25-1
TGCAGCGTGGTCGACAGGGAGGGTACCGGGGAGCTGTTTTTT,CSVVDREGTGELFF,-,many,TRBJ2-2,TRBV29-1
TGTGCCAGCAGCCATACGGGACAAAGCTCCTACAATGAGCAGTTCTTC,CASSHTGQSSYNEQFF,-,many,TRBJ2-1,TRBV6-2/TRBV6-3
TGCAGTGCCCCAAGGGGGGGGACCACAGATACGCAGTATTTT,CSAPRGGTTDTQYF,-,-,TRBJ2-3,TRBV20-1
TGTGCCAGCAGTTCTCGACTAGGAGGACCCCAAGAGACCCAGTACTTC,CASSSRLGGPQETQYF,-,few,TRBJ2-5,TRBV28
TGTGCCAGCTCACCGACTAGCGGTCGTTTTCCTAGCACAGATACGCAGTATTTT,CASSPTSGRFPSTDTQYF,TRBD2,few,TRBJ2-3,TRBV18
TGTGCCAGTAGTAGATCGCCGCGTATATCGTATAATTCACCCCTCCACTTT,CASSRSPRISYNSPLHF,-,few,TRBJ1-6,TRBV19
TGTGCCAGCTCACCGGACAGGATGAACTTGCCCCAGCATTTT,CASSPDRMNLPQHF,TRBD1,medium-sized,TRBJ1-5,TRBV18
TGTGCCAGCAGCCGATACGGGCCCGGAGGTGTAGATGAAAAACTGTTTTTT,CASSRYGPGGVDEKLFF,-,-,TRBJ1-4,TRBV7-9
TGTGCCAGCAGCTTAGAGGGGCCCGGGGAGCTGTTTTTT,CASSLEGPGELFF,-,-,TRBJ2-2,TRBV7-9
TGTGCCAGCAGCCCGGGACTGCCCGGGGATGAGCAGTTCTTC,CASSPGLPGDEQFF,-,-,TRBJ2-1,TRBV7-2
TGTGCCACGCAAAACAGGGTCGAGCAGTTCTTC,CATQNRVEQFF,-,many,TRBJ2-1,TRBV10-3
TGCGCCAGCAGCTTGAACGGTGGAACTAATGAAAAACTGTTTTTT,CASSLNGGTNEKLFF,-,few,TRBJ1-4,TRBV5-1